The rows below give T cell receptor beta chains drawn from one sample of a study of cytomegalovirus exposure and HLA in healthy donors. The table came from immunoSEQ multiplex PCR; TCRdb's copy has only in-frame clones and leaves some out. This repertoire shows approximately 160,000 clones, approximately 70% found once; its top ten account for approximately 4.6%. The sample consisted of PBMCs. These receptor sequences come from a man between 18 and 29 years old in good health and CMV-seropositive. CDR3s leave out the opening cysteine and the closing phenylalanine or tryptophan.

v_gene,j_gene,len,CDR3aa
TRBV19,TRBJ2-5,11,ASGRGGRETQY
TRBV6-5,TRBJ2-1,12,ASTYGGGGSEQF
TRBV9,TRBJ2-3,11,ASSVEGGDTQY
TRBV19,TRBJ2-5,15,ASSPWGWREGEETQY
TRBV4-1,TRBJ1-2,10,ASSDLNRSYT
TRBV2,TRBJ1-2,14,ASSEAEGRTGYGYT
TRBV27,TRBJ1-1,14,ASSLWGGATNTEAF
TRBV5-1,TRBJ2-1,14,ASSLEQGNSYNEQF
TRBV10-1,TRBJ2-5,12,ASSEFGVQETQY
TRBV30,TRBJ1-1,10,AWSALNTEAF
TRBV30,TRBJ1-6,12,AWSSGNYNSPLH
TRBV4-1,TRBJ2-3,13,ASSSGRAAPDTQY
TRBV7-8,TRBJ2-1,14,ASSRRLAGDYNEQF
TRBV5-1,TRBJ2-1,13,ASSLWASGDNEQF
TRBV28,TRBJ1-2,11,ASSLLRGNGYT